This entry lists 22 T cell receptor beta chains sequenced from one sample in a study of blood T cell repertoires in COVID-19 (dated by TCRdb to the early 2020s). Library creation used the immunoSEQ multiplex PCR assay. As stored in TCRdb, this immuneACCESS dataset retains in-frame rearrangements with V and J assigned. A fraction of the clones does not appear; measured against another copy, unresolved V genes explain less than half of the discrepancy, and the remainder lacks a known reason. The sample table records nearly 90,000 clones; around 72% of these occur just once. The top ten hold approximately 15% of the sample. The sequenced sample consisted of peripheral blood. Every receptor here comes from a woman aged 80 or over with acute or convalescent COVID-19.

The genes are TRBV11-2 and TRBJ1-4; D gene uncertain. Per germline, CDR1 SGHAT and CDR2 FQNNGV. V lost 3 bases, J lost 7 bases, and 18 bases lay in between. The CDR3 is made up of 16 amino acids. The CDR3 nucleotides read TGTGCCAGCAGCTTTCGGGGAATCAAGTCAGGTGAAAAACTGTTTTTT. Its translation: CASSFRGIKSGEKLFF.

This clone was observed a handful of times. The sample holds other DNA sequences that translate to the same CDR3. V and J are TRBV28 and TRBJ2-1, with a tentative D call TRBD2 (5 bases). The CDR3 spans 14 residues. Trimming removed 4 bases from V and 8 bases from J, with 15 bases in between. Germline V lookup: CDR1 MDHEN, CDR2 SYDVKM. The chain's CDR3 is CASSWRSRRDEQFF. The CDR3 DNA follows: TGTGCCAGCAGTTGGAGGTCCCGGCGGGATGAGCAGTTCTTC.

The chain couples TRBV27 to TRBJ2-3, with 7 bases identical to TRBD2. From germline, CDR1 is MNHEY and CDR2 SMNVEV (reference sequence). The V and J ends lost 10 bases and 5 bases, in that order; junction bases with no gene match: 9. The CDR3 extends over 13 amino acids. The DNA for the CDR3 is TGTGCCACCCGTGGGGGGGAGGAAGATACGCAGTATTTT. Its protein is CATRGGEEDTQYF.

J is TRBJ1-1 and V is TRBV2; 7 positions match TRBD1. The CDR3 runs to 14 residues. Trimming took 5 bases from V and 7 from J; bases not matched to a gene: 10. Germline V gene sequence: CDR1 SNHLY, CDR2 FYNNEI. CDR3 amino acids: CASSSQGGGGEAFF. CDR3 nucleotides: TGTGCCAGCAGTTCCCAGGGGGGCGGCGGTGAAGCTTTCTTT.

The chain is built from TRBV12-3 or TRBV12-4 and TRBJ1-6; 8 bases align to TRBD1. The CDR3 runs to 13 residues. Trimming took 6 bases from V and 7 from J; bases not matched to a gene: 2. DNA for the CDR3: TGTGCCAGCAGAAACAGGGGGAATTCACCCCTCCACTTT. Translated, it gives CASRNRGNSPLHF.

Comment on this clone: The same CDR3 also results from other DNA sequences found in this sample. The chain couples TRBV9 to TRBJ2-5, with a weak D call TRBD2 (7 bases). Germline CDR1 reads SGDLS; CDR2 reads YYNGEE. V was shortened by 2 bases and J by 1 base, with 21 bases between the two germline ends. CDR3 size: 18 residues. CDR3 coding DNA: TGTGCCAGCAGCGTTGGGGGGCGCGGGGGCGGATTCCAAGAGACCCAGTACTTC. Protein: CASSVGGRGGGFQETQYF.

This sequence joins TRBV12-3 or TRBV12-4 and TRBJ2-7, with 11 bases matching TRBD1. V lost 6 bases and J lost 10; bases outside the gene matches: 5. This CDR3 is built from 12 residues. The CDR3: CASRTGQGEQYF. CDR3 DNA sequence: TGTGCCAGCAGAACGGGACAGGGGGAACAGTACTTC.

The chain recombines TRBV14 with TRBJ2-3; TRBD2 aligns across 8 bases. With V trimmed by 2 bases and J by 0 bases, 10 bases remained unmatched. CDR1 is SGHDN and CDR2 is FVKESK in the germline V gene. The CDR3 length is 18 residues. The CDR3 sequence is CASSQRLTSGASTDTQYF. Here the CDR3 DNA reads TGTGCCAGCAGCCAAAGGCTCACTAGCGGAGCTAGCACAGATACGCAGTATTTT.

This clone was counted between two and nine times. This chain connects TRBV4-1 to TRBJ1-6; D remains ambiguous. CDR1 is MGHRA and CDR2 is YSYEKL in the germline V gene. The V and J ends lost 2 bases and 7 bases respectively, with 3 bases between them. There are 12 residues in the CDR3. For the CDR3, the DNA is TGCGCCAGCAGCCAACTAAATTCACCCCTCCACTTT. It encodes CASSQLNSPLHF.

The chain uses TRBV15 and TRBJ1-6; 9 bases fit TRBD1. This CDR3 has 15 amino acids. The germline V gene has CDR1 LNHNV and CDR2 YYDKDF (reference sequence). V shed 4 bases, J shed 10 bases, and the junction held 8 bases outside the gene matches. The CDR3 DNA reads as TGTGCCACCAGCATCCAGGGACAGGGAGAATCACCCCTCCACTTT. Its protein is CATSIQGQGESPLHF.

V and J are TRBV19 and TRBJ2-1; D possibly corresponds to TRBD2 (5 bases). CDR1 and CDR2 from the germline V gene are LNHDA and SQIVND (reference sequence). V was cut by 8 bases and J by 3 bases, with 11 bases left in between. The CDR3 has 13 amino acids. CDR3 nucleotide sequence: TGTGCCAGTGGGGAGAACTACTACAATGAGCAGTTCTTC. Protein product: CASGENYYNEQFF. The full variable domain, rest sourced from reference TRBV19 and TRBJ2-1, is DGGITQSPKYLFRKEGQNVTLSCEQNLNHDAMYWYRQDPGQGLRLIYYSQIVNDFQKGDIAEGYSVSREKKESFPLTVTSAQKNPTAFYLCASGENYYNEQFFGPGTRLTVL.

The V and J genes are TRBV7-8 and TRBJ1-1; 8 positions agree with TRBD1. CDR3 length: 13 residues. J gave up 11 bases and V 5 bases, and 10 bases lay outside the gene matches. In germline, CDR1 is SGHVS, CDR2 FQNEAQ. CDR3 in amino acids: CASSIRQGRWAFF. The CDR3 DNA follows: TGTGCCAGCAGCATAAGACAGGGGAGGTGGGCTTTCTTT.

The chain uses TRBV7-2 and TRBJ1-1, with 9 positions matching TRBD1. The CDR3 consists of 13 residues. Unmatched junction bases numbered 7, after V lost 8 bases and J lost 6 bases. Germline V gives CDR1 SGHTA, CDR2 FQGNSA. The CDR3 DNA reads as TGTGCCAGCGCACAGGGGGCTACGGCTGAAGCTTTCTTT. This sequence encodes CASAQGATAEAFF.

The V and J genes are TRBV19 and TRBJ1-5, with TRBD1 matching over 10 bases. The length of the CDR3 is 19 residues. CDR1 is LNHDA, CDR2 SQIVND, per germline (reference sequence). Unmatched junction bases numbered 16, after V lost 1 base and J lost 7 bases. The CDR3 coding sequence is TGTGCCAGTAGTATAGGTCCGGGACAGGGGCGCGGGACCGACCAGCCCCAGCATTTT. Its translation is CASSIGPGQGRGTDQPQHF.

CDR3 in amino acids: CASSPMQTGTGNTIYF. DNA of the CDR3: TGTGCCAGCAGCCCGATGCAGACAGGGACTGGAAACACCATATATTTT. The J gene is TRBJ1-3, the V gene TRBV14; 7 bases fit TRBD1. Germline V lookup: CDR1 SGHDN, CDR2 FVKESK. Unmatched junction bases numbered 8, after V lost 4 bases and J lost 2 bases. The CDR3 sequence is 16 residues long.

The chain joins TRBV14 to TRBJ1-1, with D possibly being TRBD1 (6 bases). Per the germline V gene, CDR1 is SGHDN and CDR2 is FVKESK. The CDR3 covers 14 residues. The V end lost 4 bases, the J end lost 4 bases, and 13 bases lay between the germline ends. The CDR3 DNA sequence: TGTGCCAGCAGCCTGTACAGGGAGGGCACTGAAGCTTTCTTT. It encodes CASSLYREGTEAFF. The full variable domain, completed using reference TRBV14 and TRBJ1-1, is EAGVTQFPSHSVIEKGQTVTLRCDPISGHDNLYWYRRVMGKEIKFLLHFVKESKQDESGMPNNRFLAERTGGTYSTLKVQPAELEDSGVYFCASSLYREGTEAFFGQGTRLTVV.

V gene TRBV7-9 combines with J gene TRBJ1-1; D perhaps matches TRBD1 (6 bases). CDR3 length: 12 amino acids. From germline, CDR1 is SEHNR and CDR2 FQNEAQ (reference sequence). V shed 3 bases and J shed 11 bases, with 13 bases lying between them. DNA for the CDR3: TGTGCCAGCAGCTTTTCAGGGGTCCACGCTTTCTTT. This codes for CASSFSGVHAFF.

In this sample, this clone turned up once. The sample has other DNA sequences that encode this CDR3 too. CDR3 sequence reads: CASSPRGGANTGELFF. CDR3 nucleotides: TGTGCCAGCTCACCACGAGGGGGAGCGAACACCGGGGAGCTGTTTTTT. The chain is built from TRBV18 and TRBJ2-2; possibly TRBD1 for D (6 bases). CDR3 length: 16 residues. Trimming took 1 base from V and 0 from J, leaving 9 bases between them. Germline V gene sequence: CDR1 KGHSH, CDR2 LQKENI.

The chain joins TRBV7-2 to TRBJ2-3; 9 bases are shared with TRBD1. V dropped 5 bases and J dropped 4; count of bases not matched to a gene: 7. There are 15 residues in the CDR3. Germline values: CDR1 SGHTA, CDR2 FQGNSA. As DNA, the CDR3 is TGTGCCAGCAGCCCGACTACAGGGGGCGCAGATACGCAGTATTTT. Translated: CASSPTTGGADTQYF.

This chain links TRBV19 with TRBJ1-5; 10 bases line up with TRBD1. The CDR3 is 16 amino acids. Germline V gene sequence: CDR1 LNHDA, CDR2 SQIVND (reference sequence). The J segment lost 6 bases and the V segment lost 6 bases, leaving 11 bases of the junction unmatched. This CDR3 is CASSPTDRGEVQPQHF. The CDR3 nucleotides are TGTGCCAGTAGCCCCACGGACAGGGGGGAGGTTCAGCCCCAGCATTTT.

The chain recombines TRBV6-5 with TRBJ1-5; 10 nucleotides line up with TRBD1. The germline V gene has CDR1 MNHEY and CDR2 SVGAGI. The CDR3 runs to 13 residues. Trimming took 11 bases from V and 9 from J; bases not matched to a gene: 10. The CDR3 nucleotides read TGTGCCGGGGGGACAGGGGATTTGAGGCCCCAGCATTTT. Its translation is CAGGTGDLRPQHF.

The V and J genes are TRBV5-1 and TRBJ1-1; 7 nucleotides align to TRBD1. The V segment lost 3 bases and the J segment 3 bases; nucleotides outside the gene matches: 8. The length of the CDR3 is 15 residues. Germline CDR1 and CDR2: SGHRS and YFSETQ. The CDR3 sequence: CASSYEPRGDTEAFF. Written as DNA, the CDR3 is TGCGCCAGCAGCTACGAACCCAGGGGGGACACTGAAGCTTTCTTT.